One sample yielded the 19 T cell receptor beta chains listed below, sequenced in a study of control samples from healthy donors and cancer patients. TCRdb's copy holds only in-frame clones and misses some; the assay was immunoSEQ multiplex PCR. The repertoire includes about 200,000 clones, 90% to 95% of them detected once, and 1.5% to 2% sits in the top ten. The specimen was blood. Receptor source: a man younger than 40 in good health.

A single count supports this clone. The rearrangement uses TRBV7-9 and TRBJ2-1; tentatively, D is TRBD1 or TRBD2 (5 bases each). The CDR3 is made up of 11 amino acids. The germline V gene encodes CDR1 SEHNR and CDR2 FQNEAQ (reference sequence). The V end lost 5 bases, the J end lost 9 bases, and 8 bases lay between the germline ends. This CDR3 is CASSARGEQFF. The CDR3 coding sequence is TGTGCCAGCAGCGCGAGGGGTGAGCAGTTCTTC.

CDR3 region: CASSHRLAGGRADTQYF. The DNA of the CDR3 is TGTGCCAGCAGCCACCGGTTGGCGGGGGGCAGGGCAGATACGCAGTATTTT. This chain links TRBV4-2 with TRBJ2-3; 8 bases line up with TRBD2. V lost 3 bases, J lost 4 bases, and 12 bases stayed unmatched. CDR1 is LGHNA, CDR2 YNFKEQ, per germline. This CDR3 contains 17 residues.

V usage is TRBV11-3 and J usage is TRBJ2-7; 11 bases are shared with TRBD2. V dropped 5 bases and J dropped 3; count of bases not matched to a gene: 12. This CDR3 spans 17 amino acids. Germline V gene data show CDR1 as SGHNT and CDR2 as YENEEA. CDR3 loop: CASSGAVSSGGDYEQYF. The DNA for the CDR3 is TGTGCCAGCAGCGGAGCGGTGAGTAGCGGGGGGGACTACGAGCAGTACTTC.

The genes are TRBV6-6 and TRBJ1-2; D perhaps matches TRBD1 (5 bases). The CDR3 sequence is 15 residues long. Germline V CDR1 and CDR2: MNHNY, SVGAGI (reference sequence). Deletions cut 5 bases from V and 4 bases from J, with 17 bases between. CDR3 residues: CASSDGTQGRYGYTF. DNA for the CDR3: TGTGCCAGCAGTGACGGGACCCAAGGCCGCTATGGCTACACCTTC.

This clone has a handful of counts. The rearrangement uses TRBV11-3 and TRBJ2-1; D not certain. Germline V gene sequence: CDR1 SGHNT, CDR2 YENEEA. CDR3 length: 15 residues. V lost 0 bases and J lost 5, with 11 bases in between. As DNA, the CDR3 is TGTGCCAGCAGCTTAGACCCCCGCCCCGACAATGAGCAGTTCTTC. Protein product: CASSLDPRPDNEQFF. Based on the CDR3 plus reference TRBV11-3 and TRBJ2-1, the full variable domain is EAGVVQSPRYKIIEKKQPVAFWCNPISGHNTLYWYLQNLGQGPELLIRYENEEAVDDSQLPKDRFSAERLKGVDSTLKIQPAELGDSAVYLCASSLDPRPDNEQFFGPGTRLTVL.

The chain joins TRBV30 to TRBJ1-4; the D gene is possibly TRBD1 (6 bases). Looked up from germline, CDR1 is GTSNPN and CDR2 is SVGIG (reference sequence). Trimming stripped 0 bases from V and 4 bases from J, with 12 bases between. The CDR3 extends over 15 amino acids. The CDR3 is CAWSVRGGLNEKLFF. DNA of the CDR3: TGTGCCTGGAGTGTCCGAGGGGGACTTAATGAAAAACTGTTTTTT.

The gene calls are TRBV7-2 and TRBJ1-1; no reliable D call. CDR3 size: 14 residues. Germline assignment: CDR1 SGHTA and CDR2 FQGNSA. V lost 2 bases to trimming and J lost 1 base, with 8 bases between them. The CDR3 protein is CASSLSFGNTEAFF. For the CDR3, the DNA is TGTGCCAGCAGCTTAAGCTTTGGGAACACTGAAGCTTTCTTT.

This sequence joins TRBV7-7 and TRBJ2-1, with unresolved D. CDR3 length: 15 residues. The ends were cut back, 5 bases at V and 6 bases at J, with 17 bases in the middle. Per the germline V gene, CDR1 is SSHAT and CDR2 is FNYEAQ (reference sequence). CDR3 sequence (DNA): TGTGCCAGCAGCCCAGACCTCAACAGCCCCAATGAGCAGTTCTTC. Encoded protein: CASSPDLNSPNEQFF.

The genes are TRBV5-1 and TRBJ2-1; tentatively, D is TRBD2 (6 bases). The CDR3 runs 17 residues. V lost 3 bases and J lost 0, with 16 bases in between. The germline gives CDR1 SGHRS, CDR2 YFSETQ. The chain's CDR3 is CASSYSHAGSSYNEQFF. The DNA for the CDR3 is TGCGCCAGCAGCTACAGCCACGCGGGGAGCTCCTACAATGAGCAGTTCTTC.

CDR3 protein: CASSENTGTNNQPQHF. The CDR3 bases are TGCGCCAGCAGTGAAAATACCGGGACAAATAATCAGCCCCAGCATTTT. The V call is TRBV10-2, the J call TRBJ1-5; TRBD1 might be the D (6 bases). Germline CDR1 WSHSY, CDR2 SAAADI. Deletions cut 3 bases from V and 4 bases from J, with 16 bases between. The CDR3 length is 16 residues.

This chain connects TRBV19 to TRBJ1-1; tentative D call: TRBD1 (6 bases). Germline V gives CDR1 LNHDA, CDR2 SQIVND (reference sequence). The V and J ends lost 6 bases and 0 bases respectively, with 8 bases between them. CDR3 length: 13 residues. CDR3: CASRQGMNTEAFF. Here the CDR3 DNA reads TGTGCCAGTAGACAGGGCATGAACACTGAAGCTTTCTTT.

The rearrangement joins TRBV7-9 to TRBJ1-4, with D hard to call. Trimming left V 5 bases short and J 10 bases short, with 11 bases between. Germline lookup yields CDR1 SEHNR and CDR2 FQNEAQ (reference sequence). CDR3 length: 12 residues. This chain's CDR3 is CASSLALGKLFF. CDR3 bases: TGTGCCAGCAGCCTGGCCTTAGGAAAACTGTTTTTT. Supplemented by reference TRBV7-9 and TRBJ1-4, the full variable domain reads DTGVSQNPRHKITKRGQNVTFRCDPISEHNRLYWYRQTLGQGPEFLTYFQNEAQLEKSRLLSDRFSAERPKGSFSTLEIQRTEQGDSAMYLCASSLALGKLFFGSGTQLSVL.

V is TRBV19 and J is TRBJ1-1; D might be TRBD1 (6 bases). The V and J ends lost 4 bases and 3 bases respectively, with 18 bases between them. The CDR3 consists of 16 residues. Germline V CDR1 and CDR2: LNHDA, SQIVND (reference sequence). CDR3 nucleotides: TGTGCCAGTAGTACCGTAGGGGGAGCGTTGTACACTGAAGCTTTCTTT. Its translation is CASSTVGGALYTEAFF.

The CDR3 loop reads CASSLAGTGDNEQFF. In nucleotides, the CDR3 is TGCGCCAGCAGCTTGGCCGGGACAGGGGACAATGAGCAGTTCTTC. The chain recombines TRBV5-1 with TRBJ2-1; TRBD1 aligns across 10 bases. Per germline, CDR1 SGHRS and CDR2 YFSETQ. Trimming removed 0 bases from V and 5 bases from J; junction bases left unmatched: 2. The CDR3 length is 15 residues. The variable domain in full, completed from reference TRBV5-1 and TRBJ2-1, reads KAGVTQTPRYLIKTRGQQVTLSCSPISGHRSVSWYQQTPGQGLQFLFEYFSETQRNKGNFPGRFSGRQFSNSRSEMNVSTLELGDSALYLCASSLAGTGDNEQFFGPGTRLTVL.

The CDR3 nucleotides read TGTGCCAGCAGCCCTCTCACTGAAAAACTGTTTTTT. Its translation: CASSPLTEKLFF. The rearrangement uses TRBV11-2 and TRBJ1-4; the D is unclear. Germline values: CDR1 SGHAT, CDR2 FQNNGV. The length of the CDR3 is 12 residues. V was pared by 5 bases and J by 7 bases, with 8 bases between.

This chain uses TRBV24-1 with TRBJ1-5; no clear D. CDR3 length equals 16 residues. Per the germline V gene, CDR1 is KGHDR and CDR2 is SFDVKD. Trimming pared 0 bases from V and 6 bases from J, leaving 14 bases between. Here the CDR3 reads CATSDLLIDLSQPQHF. CDR3 in DNA: TGTGCCACCAGTGATTTGCTAATAGATTTGAGTCAGCCCCAGCATTTT.

The rearrangement links TRBV5-6 to TRBJ2-4; 10 positions agree with TRBD1. The V gene's germline CDR1 is SGHDT and CDR2 YYEEEE. The length of the CDR3 is 14 residues. With V trimmed by 2 bases and J by 9 bases, 5 bases remained unmatched. CDR3 amino acids: CASSLWDRGGIQYF. CDR3 in DNA: TGTGCCAGCAGCTTATGGGACAGGGGAGGCATTCAGTACTTC.

The rearrangement links TRBV30 to TRBJ1-2; D is uncertain. The CDR3 is 16 amino acids. Trimming removed 0 bases from V and 1 base from J, with 15 bases in between. Germline-derived CDR1 and CDR2 are GTSNPN and SVGIG (reference sequence). CDR3 sequence (DNA): TGTGCCTGGAGTGTACTACGGCCCCCTATTAACTATGGCTACACCTTC. Translated, it gives CAWSVLRPPINYGYTF. Full variable domain (remainder filled in from reference TRBV30 and TRBJ1-2): SQTIHQWPATLVQPVGSPLSLECTVEGTSNPNLYWYRQAAGRGLQLLFYSVGIGQISSEVPQNLSASRPQDRQFILSSKKLLLSDSGFYLCAWSVLRPPINYGYTFGSGTRLTVV.

The chain joins TRBV29-1 to TRBJ1-1; no reliable D call. This CDR3 is 11 amino acids long. CDR1 is SQVTM and CDR2 is ANQGSEA in the germline V gene. The CDR3 spells CGGLLSTEAFF. The CDR3 DNA is TGCGGCGGGCTTCTGAGCACTGAAGCTTTCTTT. The variable domain in full, with the rest retrieved from reference TRBV29-1 and TRBJ1-1, is SAVISQKPSRDICQRGTSLTIQCQVDSQVTMMFWYRQQPGQSLTLIATANQGSEATYESGFVIDKFPISRPNLTFSTLTVSNMSPEDSSIYLCGGLLSTEAFFGQGTRLTVV.